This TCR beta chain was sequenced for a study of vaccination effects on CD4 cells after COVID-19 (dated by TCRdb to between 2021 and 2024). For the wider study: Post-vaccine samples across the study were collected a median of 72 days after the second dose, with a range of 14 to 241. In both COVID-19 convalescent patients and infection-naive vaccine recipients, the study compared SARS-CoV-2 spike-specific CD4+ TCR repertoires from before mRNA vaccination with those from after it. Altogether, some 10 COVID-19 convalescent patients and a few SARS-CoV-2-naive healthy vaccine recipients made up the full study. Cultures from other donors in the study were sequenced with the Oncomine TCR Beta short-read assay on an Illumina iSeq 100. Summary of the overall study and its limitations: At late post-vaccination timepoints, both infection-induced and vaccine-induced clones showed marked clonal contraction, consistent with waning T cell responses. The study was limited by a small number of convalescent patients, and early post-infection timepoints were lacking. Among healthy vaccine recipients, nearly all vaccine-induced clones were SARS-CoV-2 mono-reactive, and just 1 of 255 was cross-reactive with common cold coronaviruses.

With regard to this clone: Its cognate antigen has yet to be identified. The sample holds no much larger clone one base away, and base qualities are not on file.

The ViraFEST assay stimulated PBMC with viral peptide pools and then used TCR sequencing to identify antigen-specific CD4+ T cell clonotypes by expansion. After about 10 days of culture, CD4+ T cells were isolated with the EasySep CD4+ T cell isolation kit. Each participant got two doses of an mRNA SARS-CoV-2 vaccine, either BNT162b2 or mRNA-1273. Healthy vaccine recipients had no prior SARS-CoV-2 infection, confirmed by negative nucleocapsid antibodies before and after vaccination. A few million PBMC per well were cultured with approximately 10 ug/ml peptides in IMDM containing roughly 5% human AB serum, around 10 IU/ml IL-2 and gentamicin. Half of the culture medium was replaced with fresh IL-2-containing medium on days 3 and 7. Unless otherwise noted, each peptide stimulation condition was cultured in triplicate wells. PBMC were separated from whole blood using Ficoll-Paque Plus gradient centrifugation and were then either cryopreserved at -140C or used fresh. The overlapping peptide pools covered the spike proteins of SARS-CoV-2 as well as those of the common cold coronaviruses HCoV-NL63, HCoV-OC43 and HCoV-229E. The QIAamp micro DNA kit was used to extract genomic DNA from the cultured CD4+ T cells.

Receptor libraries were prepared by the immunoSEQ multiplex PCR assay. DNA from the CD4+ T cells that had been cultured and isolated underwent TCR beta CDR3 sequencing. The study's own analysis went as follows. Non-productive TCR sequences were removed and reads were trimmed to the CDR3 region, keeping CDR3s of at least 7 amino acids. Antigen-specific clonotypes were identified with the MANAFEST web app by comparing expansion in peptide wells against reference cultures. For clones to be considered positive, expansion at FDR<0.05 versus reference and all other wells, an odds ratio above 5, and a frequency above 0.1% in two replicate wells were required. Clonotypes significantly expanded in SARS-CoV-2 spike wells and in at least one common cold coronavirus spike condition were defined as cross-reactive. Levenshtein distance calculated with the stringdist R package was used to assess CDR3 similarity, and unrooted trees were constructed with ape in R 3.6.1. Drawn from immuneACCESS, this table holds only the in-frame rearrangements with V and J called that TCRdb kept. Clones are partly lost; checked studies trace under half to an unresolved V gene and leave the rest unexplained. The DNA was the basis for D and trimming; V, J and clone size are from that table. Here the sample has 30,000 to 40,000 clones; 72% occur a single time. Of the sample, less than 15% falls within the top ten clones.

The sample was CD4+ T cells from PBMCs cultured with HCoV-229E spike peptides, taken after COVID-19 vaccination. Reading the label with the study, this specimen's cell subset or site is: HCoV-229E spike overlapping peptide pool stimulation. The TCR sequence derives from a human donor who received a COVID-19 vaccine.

The DNA sequence reads TGTGCCATCAGTGGACAGTATCAGAACACTGAAGCTTTCTTT. Translated, this is CAISGQYQNTEAFF. This sequence uses TRBV10-3 and TRBJ1-1; the D region possibly corresponds to TRBD1 (5 bases align). The germline V gene specifies ENHRY as CDR1 and SYGVKD as CDR2. V is shortened by 4 bases, J by 1 base, and the region joining them spans 10 bases. The CDR3 goes from the cysteine to the phenylalanine over 14 residues. Only the CDR3 DNA stays, 42 bases, in frame from base 1.